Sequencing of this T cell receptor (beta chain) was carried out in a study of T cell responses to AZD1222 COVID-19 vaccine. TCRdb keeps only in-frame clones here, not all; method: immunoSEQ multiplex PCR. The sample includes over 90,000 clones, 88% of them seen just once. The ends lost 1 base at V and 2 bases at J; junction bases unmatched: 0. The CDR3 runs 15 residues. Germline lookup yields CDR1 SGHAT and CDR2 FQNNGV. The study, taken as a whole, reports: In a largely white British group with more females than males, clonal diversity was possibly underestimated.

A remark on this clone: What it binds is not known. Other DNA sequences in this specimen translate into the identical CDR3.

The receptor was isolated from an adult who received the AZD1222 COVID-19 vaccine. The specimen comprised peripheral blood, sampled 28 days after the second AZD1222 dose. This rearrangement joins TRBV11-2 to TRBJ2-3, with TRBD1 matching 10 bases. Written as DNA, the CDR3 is TGTGCCAGCAGCTTAGGACAGGGGGCCACAGATACGCAGTATTTT. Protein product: CASSLGQGATDTQYF.